Listed below are T cell receptor beta chains from one sample, sequenced in a study of spatial heterogeneity in lung cancer. MiXCR was run by TCRdb on the 5' RACE reads, yielding one entry per CDR3 protein. The table has 110,000 or so distinct CDR3 sequences, under 14% seen once; the top ten hold approximately 24%. Sequencing used PBMCs, obtained at follow-up. These receptors were taken from a female donor with early-stage non-small cell lung cancer. Each CDR3 is given without its conserved first and last residue.

v_gene	j_gene	CDR3aa
TRBV5-5	TRBJ2-3	ASTQIPGQGTDTQY
TRBV6-4	TRBJ2-5	ATSWIRRETQY
TRBV19	TRBJ2-5	ASSIDPARETQY
TRBV12-3/TRBV12-4	TRBJ2-5	ATSKKETQY
TRBV4-2	TRBJ2-1	ASSQDQEGFSYNEQF
TRBV4-2	TRBJ2-7	ASSQNSGSNYEQY
TRBV29-1	TRBJ2-3	SVLPELDTQY
TRBV28	TRBJ1-2	ASSTTGTGYGYT
TRBV5-1	TRBJ1-1	ASTSTGYTEAF
TRBV10-2	TRBJ1-2	ASSQSRGNYGYT
TRBV20-1	TRBJ1-4	SASDGEKLF
TRBV7-6	TRBJ2-1	ASSLQAGGLSYNEQF
TRBV3-1	TRBJ2-1	ASSHGVVTRNNEQF
TRBV12-3/TRBV12-4	TRBJ1-1	ASSTFKGTEAF
TRBV20-1	TRBJ2-1	SAVAGGPITNEQF
TRBV10-3	TRBJ2-7	AIKGVSYEQY
TRBV12-3/TRBV12-4	TRBJ2-3	ASSSQGGSADTQY
TRBV7-2	TRBJ1-1	ASSLAAATEAF
TRBV4-2	TRBJ1-4	ASSFGREKLF
TRBV5-1	TRBJ2-5	ASSLGGGEGTQY
TRBV9	TRBJ2-5	ASSGLAGVSETQY
TRBV6-6	TRBJ2-3	ASSYSGTSGVGTDTQY
TRBV7-9	TRBJ2-2	ASSPGVTGELF
TRBV6-2/TRBV6-3	TRBJ1-2	ASTSRGAYGYT
TRBV24-1	TRBJ1-2	SNPLGHYGYT
TRBV28	TRBJ1-2	ASSLYTTGKARYGYT
TRBV9	TRBJ2-1	ASSVGLGGASSYNEQF
TRBV5-4	TRBJ2-1	ASSQRGALRDEQF
TRBV4-3	TRBJ2-5	ASSQGEGETQY
TRBV24-1	TRBJ2-2	ATSDPRTGSTGELF
TRBV29-1	TRBJ2-2	SAVGQLHGELF
TRBV20-1	TRBJ1-6	SARDPYNSPLH
TRBV7-3	TRBJ2-3	ASSLIGDGTDTQY
TRBV12-3/TRBV12-4	TRBJ2-2	ASRAGGASGELF
TRBV5-1	TRBJ1-1	ASSSQGAVAEAF
TRBV27	TRBJ2-4	ASTTPSYSDKNIQY
TRBV18	TRBJ2-1	ASSPENEQF
TRBV29-1	TRBJ2-3	SVEGSSGVTDTQY